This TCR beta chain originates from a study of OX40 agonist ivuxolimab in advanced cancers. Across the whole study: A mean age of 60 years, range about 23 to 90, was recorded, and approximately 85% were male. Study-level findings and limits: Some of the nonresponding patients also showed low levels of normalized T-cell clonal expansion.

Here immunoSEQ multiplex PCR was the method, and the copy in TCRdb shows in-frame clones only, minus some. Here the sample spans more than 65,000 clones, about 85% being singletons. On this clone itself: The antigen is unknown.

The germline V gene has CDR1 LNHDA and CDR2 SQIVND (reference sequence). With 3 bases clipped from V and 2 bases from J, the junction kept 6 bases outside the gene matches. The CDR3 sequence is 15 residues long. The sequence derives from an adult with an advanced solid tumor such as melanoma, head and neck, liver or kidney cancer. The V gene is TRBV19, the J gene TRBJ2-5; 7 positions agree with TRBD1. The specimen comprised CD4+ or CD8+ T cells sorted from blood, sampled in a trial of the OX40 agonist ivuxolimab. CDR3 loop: CASSILGQPQETQYF. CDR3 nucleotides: TGTGCCAGTAGTATTCTGGGACAGCCTCAAGAGACCCAGTACTTC.